One sample yielded the 5 T cell receptor beta chains listed below, sequenced in a study of shared clonotypes between healthy human individuals. The data were produced by immunoSEQ multiplex PCR, yet TCRdb's version contains in-frame clones alone and is incomplete. The sample consists of 2 million to 3 million clones, roughly 92% of them appearing once. What was sequenced was naive CD4+ T cells sorted from blood. Sample subset: CD45RA+ positively selected. The receptors were gathered from a man between 18 and 29 years old in good health.

V and J are TRBV5-4 and TRBJ1-1; 7 positions match TRBD1. V shed 3 bases and J 6 bases; nucleotides not matched to a gene: 5. Per germline, CDR1 SGHNT and CDR2 YYREEE (reference sequence). CDR3 length: 13 amino acids. The DNA of the CDR3 is TGTGCCAGCAGCTCACAGGGGCGGTCTGAAGCTTTCTTT. Protein: CASSSQGRSEAFF.

V usage is TRBV10-3 and J usage is TRBJ2-1; 15 bases map to TRBD2. The V and J ends lost 5 bases and 4 bases, in that order; junction bases with no gene match: 3. CDR1 is ENHRY and CDR2 is SYGVKD in the germline V gene. The CDR3 loop spans 16 amino acids. CDR3 DNA sequence: TGTGCCATCAGTAGGACTAGCGGGGGGGATTACAATGAGCAGTTCTTC. Translating it yields CAISRTSGGDYNEQFF.

A remark on this clone: Other DNA sequences from this sample encode an identical CDR3 as well. The chain employs TRBV6-4 and TRBJ2-6; D uncertain. Trimming cost V 5 bases and J 0 bases, with 5 bases left between them. The CDR3 has 14 amino acids. CDR1 and CDR2 from the germline V gene are MRHNA and SNTAGT. CDR3 in DNA: TGTGCCAGCAGTCCGGACTCTGGGGCCAACGTCCTGACTTTC. It codes for CASSPDSGANVLTF.

CDR3 region: CASSLGQELSYGYTF. The CDR3 coding sequence is TGTGCCAGCTCACTTGGACAGGAATTAAGCTATGGCTACACCTTC. The J gene is TRBJ1-2, the V gene TRBV18; 7 bases agree with TRBD1. This CDR3 contains 15 residues. Germline CDR1 and CDR2: KGHSH and LQKENI. V was clipped by 4 bases and J by 4 bases; unmatched bases: 9.

The V gene is TRBV10-3, the J gene TRBJ2-5; a weak D match, TRBD1 (5 bases). The end of the DNA aligns better with TRBJ2-7, so the J call may be wrong. This CDR3 is built from 11 residues. Germline V gene lookup returns CDR1 ENHRY and CDR2 SYGVKD. The CDR3 sequence: CASEQDYEQYF. CDR3 nucleotide sequence: TGTGCCAGCGAACAGGACTACGAGCAGTACTTC.